The 29 T cell receptor beta chains below come from one sample, sequenced in a study of shared clonotypes between healthy human individuals. Some clones are missing from TCRdb's copy, which holds only in-frame ones; the method was immunoSEQ multiplex PCR. The sample carries under 600,000 clones, around 80% recorded once. The sequenced sample was PBMCs. These receptors were taken from a woman aged 40 to 49 in good health. Some clones in this sample may be carry-over from other donors' samples.

CDR3 residues: CASSPWAEGGTQYF. The CDR3 coding sequence is TGCGCCAGCAGCCCCTGGGCGGAGGGGGGGACCCAGTACTTC. This sequence joins TRBV5-1 and TRBJ2-5; D may match TRBD1 or TRBD2 (6 bases each). Germline CDR1 reads SGHRS; CDR2 reads YFSETQ. The V end was cut by 4 bases, the J end by 7 bases, with 17 bases between. CDR3 length equals 14 residues.

In its sample, this clone was seen once. The chain couples TRBV7-3 to TRBJ2-2; weak D call: TRBD1 (7 bases). V was clipped by 4 bases and J by 1 base, with 10 bases between them. The germline V gene encodes CDR1 SGHTA and CDR2 FQGTGA. The CDR3 spans 15 residues. The CDR3 DNA reads TGTGCCAGCAGCTACCAGGGGGGGAACACCGGGGAGCTGTTTTTT. Amino acids: CASSYQGGNTGELFF. The whole variable domain, remainder taken from reference TRBV7-3 and TRBJ2-2, is GAGVSQTPSNKVTEKGKYVELRCDPISGHTALYWYRQSLGQGPEFLIYFQGTGAADDSGLPNDRFFAVRPEGSVSTLKIQRTERGDSAVYLCASSYQGGNTGELFFGEGSRLTVL.

To note about this clone: An end of the junction differs from the germline gene, which may be a read error. This chain joins TRBV18 and TRBJ1-3; no clear D. Germline V gene data show CDR1 as KGHSH and CDR2 as LQKENI. The length of the CDR3 is 17 residues. The CDR3: CASSPKAGGASGNTICF. The CDR3 nucleotides read TGTGCCAGCTCACCAAAGGCAGGTGGCGCGTCTGGAAACACCATATGTTTT.

The chain employs TRBV15 and TRBJ2-1; perhaps TRBD2 as D (6 bases). CDR3 length equals 15 residues. CDR1 and CDR2 from the germline V gene are LNHNV and YYDKDF (reference sequence). V shed 4 bases and J shed 8 bases, with 18 bases lying between them. The CDR3 sequence: CATSTTSPPGDEQFF. The CDR3 DNA follows: TGTGCCACCAGCACCACTAGCCCCCCGGGGGATGAGCAGTTCTTC.

CDR3 nucleotides: TGTGCCAGCAGTTTATCGGCTCATGAGCAGTTCTTC. This encodes CASSLSAHEQFF. This chain connects TRBV28 to TRBJ2-1; D call uncertain. Per the germline V gene, CDR1 is MDHEN and CDR2 is SYDVKM. There are 12 residues in the CDR3. V lost 1 base and J lost 8, with 6 bases in between.

This clone was seen repeatedly, ten times or more. The chain has TRBV5-1 and TRBJ2-2; 13 nucleotides align to TRBD2. This CDR3 comprises 18 residues. The germline V gene has CDR1 SGHRS and CDR2 YFSETQ. The J segment lost 4 bases and the V segment lost 4 bases, leaving 10 bases of the junction unmatched. The CDR3 sequence: CASSLRTSGSPSTGELFF. The CDR3 coding sequence is TGCGCCAGCAGCCTTCGGACTAGCGGGAGCCCATCCACCGGGGAGCTGTTTTTT.

The chain recombines TRBV28 with TRBJ2-7; D not resolved. The germline CDR1 and CDR2 sequences are MDHEN and SYDVKM. V was trimmed by 4 bases and J by 0 bases, leaving 10 bases between them. This CDR3 comprises 14 residues. CDR3: CASSSPHASYEQYF. CDR3 bases: TGTGCCAGCAGTTCACCACATGCCTCCTACGAGCAGTACTTC.

This clone has a single count. The gene calls are TRBV7-2 and TRBJ2-3; 10 positions agree with TRBD2. The CDR3 covers 13 residues. Germline lookup yields CDR1 SGHTA and CDR2 FQGNSA. The ends lost 6 bases at V and 6 bases at J; junction bases unmatched: 3. CDR3: CASRNSGRDTQYF. The DNA of the CDR3 is TGTGCCAGCAGGAATAGCGGGAGGGATACGCAGTATTTT. Full variable domain (outside the CDR3, taken from reference TRBV7-2 and TRBJ2-3): GAGVSQSPSNKVTEKGKDVELRCDPISGHTALYWYRQSLGQGLEFLIYFQGNSAPDKSGLPSDRFSAERTGGSVSTLTIQRTQQEDSAVYLCASRNSGRDTQYFGPGTRLTVL.

This clone was seen repeatedly, ten times or more. In the same sample, other DNA sequences code for this CDR3. The chain joins TRBV2 to TRBJ2-3; D is possibly TRBD2 (6 bases). The V end was cut by 2 bases, the J end by 0 bases, with 9 bases between. Germline CDR1 and CDR2: SNHLY and FYNNEI. The CDR3 is 15 residues long. This chain's CDR3 is CASSESSGSTDTQYF. The CDR3 DNA sequence: TGTGCCAGCAGTGAATCGAGCGGGAGCACAGATACGCAGTATTTT.

The J gene is TRBJ2-1, the V gene TRBV7-3, with 7 bases lining up with TRBD2. This CDR3 has 15 residues. The germline gives CDR1 SGHTA, CDR2 FQGTGA. Losses at the gene ends were 2 bases for V and 4 bases for J; bases not matched to a gene: 5. CDR3 DNA: TGTGCCAGCAGCTTACGGCCTAGCGGTTACAATGAGCAGTTCTTC. Encoded protein: CASSLRPSGYNEQFF.

This clone occurred a few times. V is TRBV6-6 and J is TRBJ1-4, with D possibly being TRBD1 (5 bases). The CDR3 runs 15 residues. V gave up 0 bases and J gave up 8 bases, with 13 bases separating them. The germline gives CDR1 MNHNY, CDR2 SVGAGI (reference sequence). In DNA form, the CDR3 reads TGTGCCAGCAGTTACTCGGGTCAGGGAATCGAAAAACTGTTTTTT. Translation gives CASSYSGQGIEKLFF.

This clone was seen only once. This rearrangement joins TRBV7-2 to TRBJ2-6; possibly TRBD2 for D (5 bases). This CDR3 is 15 amino acids long. CDR1 is SGHTA, CDR2 FQGNSA, per germline. V was cut by 1 base and J by 1 base, with 5 bases left in between. CDR3 in DNA: TGTGCCAGCAGCTTAGGAGGGTCTGGGGCCAACGTCCTGACTTTC. Translated: CASSLGGSGANVLTF.

This clone was seen just once. The chain has TRBV10-2 and TRBJ2-5; 10 positions match TRBD2. Looked up from germline, CDR1 is WSHSY and CDR2 is SAAADI. V was clipped by 2 bases and J by 3 bases; unmatched bases: 18. The CDR3 runs to 20 residues. The CDR3 is CASSEPRQLAGVGLKETQYF. The DNA of the CDR3 is TGCGCCAGCAGTGAGCCCAGGCAGCTAGCGGGAGTTGGGTTAAAAGAGACCCAGTACTTC.

This CDR3 is CASSLAGRPGAQETQYF. CDR3 nucleotides: TGTGCCAGCAGCTTAGCAGGGAGGCCGGGGGCCCAAGAGACCCAGTACTTC. The rearrangement links TRBV7-2 to TRBJ2-5; the D call may be TRBD1 or TRBD2 (6 bases each). V was shortened by 0 bases and J by 1 base, with 15 bases between the two germline ends. Per the germline V gene, CDR1 is SGHTA and CDR2 is FQGNSA. CDR3 length: 17 amino acids.

This clone has a handful of counts. The CDR3 DNA reads as TGTGCCAGCAGTTGGGCGGGAGCGGACAATGAGCAGTTCTTC. Translated: CASSWAGADNEQFF. This chain connects TRBV27 to TRBJ2-1; 7 bases fit TRBD2. This CDR3 region has 14 residues. Germline-derived CDR1 and CDR2 are MNHEY and SMNVEV (reference sequence). With 4 bases clipped from V and 5 bases from J, the junction kept 5 bases outside the gene matches.

To note about this clone: A read error likely explains this, since a far larger clone differs by one base. V usage is TRBV5-1 and J usage is TRBJ2-7; D might be TRBD1 (6 bases). This CDR3 comprises 12 residues. Trimming took off 5 bases at V and 9 bases at J, with 15 bases between the two ends. Germline V gene data show CDR1 as SGHRS and CDR2 as YFSETQ. The CDR3 region has the DNA TGCGCCAGCAGTCCACAGGGATGGGGGCAGTACTTC. This sequence encodes CASSPQGWGQYF. Filled out from reference TRBV5-1 and TRBJ2-7, the complete variable domain reads KAGVTQTPRYLIKTRGQQVTLSCSPISGHRSVSWYQQTPGQGLQFLFEYFSETQRNKGNFPGRFSGRQFSNSRSEMNVSTLELGDSALYLCASSPQGWGQYFGPGTRLTVT.

The gene calls are TRBV25-1 and TRBJ1-2; D is unclear. The V end lost 0 bases, the J end lost 4 bases, and 9 bases lay between the germline ends. The CDR3 contains 14 residues. Germline CDR1 reads MGHDK; CDR2 reads SYGVNS. CDR3 loop: CASSEYAVSYGYTF. CDR3 DNA sequence: TGTGCCAGCAGTGAATACGCAGTCAGCTATGGCTACACCTTC.

This sequence joins TRBV5-4 and TRBJ2-1; 8 bases agree with TRBD2. Germline CDR1 and CDR2: SGHNT and YYREEE (reference sequence). J was trimmed by 3 bases and V by 2 bases; bases with no gene match: 4. The CDR3 is 15 residues long. The CDR3, as DNA: TGTGCCAGCAGCTTACGACTAGCGAGCTACAATGAGCAGTTCTTC. This codes for CASSLRLASYNEQFF.

The rearrangement uses TRBV6-1 and TRBJ1-5; D is undetermined. Germline V gene data show CDR1 as MNHNS and CDR2 as SASEGT. V was trimmed by 2 bases and J by 2 bases, leaving 10 bases between them. The CDR3 is made up of 15 amino acids. CDR3 residues: CASSEFGSGNQPQHF. The CDR3 region has the DNA TGTGCCAGCAGTGAATTTGGCAGTGGCAATCAGCCCCAGCATTTT.

This clone occurred a few times. The chain uses TRBV19 and TRBJ2-2; 10 bases fit TRBD1. This CDR3 is 14 amino acids long. Germline CDR1 reads LNHDA; CDR2 reads SQIVND (reference sequence). The ends lost 5 bases at V and 6 bases at J; junction bases unmatched: 3. The chain's CDR3 is CASSGTGVAGELFF. Here the CDR3 DNA reads TGTGCCAGTAGTGGGACAGGGGTGGCCGGGGAGCTGTTTTTT.

The chain recombines TRBV7-2 with TRBJ1-1; D unclear. The germline V gene encodes CDR1 SGHTA and CDR2 FQGNSA. This CDR3 is 14 amino acids long. The ends were cut back, 3 bases at V and 3 bases at J, with 11 bases in the middle. The CDR3 sequence: CASSFSKGYTEAFF. The CDR3 DNA is TGTGCCAGCAGCTTTAGTAAGGGCTACACTGAAGCTTTCTTT. Full variable domain (missing parts from reference TRBV7-2 and TRBJ1-1): GAGVSQSPSNKVTEKGKDVELRCDPISGHTALYWYRQSLGQGLEFLIYFQGNSAPDKSGLPSDRFSAERTGGSVSTLTIQRTQQEDSAVYLCASSFSKGYTEAFFGQGTRLTVV.

This chain joins TRBV30 and TRBJ2-1, with 9 bases that match TRBD2. CDR3 length equals 15 residues. Germline-derived CDR1 and CDR2 are GTSNPN and SVGIG (reference sequence). The trim removed 0 bases at V and 4 bases at J, leaving 4 bases unmatched. Written as DNA, the CDR3 is TGTGCCTGGAGTGTAAGTCTAGCGGGATACAATGAGCAGTTCTTC. Residues: CAWSVSLAGYNEQFF. The variable domain in full, with the rest retrieved from reference TRBV30 and TRBJ2-1, is SQTIHQWPATLVQPVGSPLSLECTVEGTSNPNLYWYRQAAGRGLQLLFYSVGIGQISSEVPQNLSASRPQDRQFILSSKKLLLSDSGFYLCAWSVSLAGYNEQFFGPGTRLTVL.

This clone was observed many times. This sequence joins TRBV4-2 and TRBJ2-3; 10 nucleotides line up with TRBD2. Germline V gene data show CDR1 as LGHNA and CDR2 as YNFKEQ. J lost 1 base, V lost 3 bases, and 7 bases had no gene match. This CDR3 has 17 residues. The CDR3 loop reads CASSQGLAGEGTDTQYF. The CDR3 nucleotides read TGTGCCAGCAGCCAGGGCCTAGCGGGAGAAGGCACAGATACGCAGTATTTT.

The rearrangement links TRBV6-5 to TRBJ2-7; TRBD1 or TRBD2 may be the D gene (5 bases each). CDR1 is MNHEY and CDR2 is SVGAGI in the germline V gene. Trimming took off 6 bases at V and 3 bases at J, with 12 bases between the two ends. The CDR3 contains 13 residues. The CDR3 is CASRSGAVYEQYF. CDR3 in DNA: TGTGCCAGCAGATCCGGGGCTGTCTACGAGCAGTACTTC.

This clone was counted once. The chain uses TRBV7-2 and TRBJ2-2; no firm D call. Trimming removed 5 bases at V and 1 base at J, with 11 bases between. The CDR3 runs to 15 residues. Germline CDR1 is SGHTA and CDR2 is FQGNSA. CDR3 residues: CASSRAGRNTGELFF. Here the CDR3 DNA reads TGTGCCAGCAGCCGCGCTGGACGGAACACCGGGGAGCTGTTTTTT.

This chain joins TRBV28 and TRBJ2-5, with D unresolved. Germline assignment: CDR1 MDHEN and CDR2 SYDVKM. The V and J ends lost 7 bases and 5 bases respectively, with 11 bases between them. The CDR3 contains 12 residues. Written as DNA, the CDR3 is TGTGCCAGCAAGACATCTGGGGAGACCCAGTACTTC. Translation: CASKTSGETQYF.

The CDR3: CASSSIQGGRSWYEQYF. The CDR3 region has the DNA TGTGCCAGCAGCTCTATTCAGGGCGGGAGGAGTTGGTACGAGCAGTACTTC. The rearrangement uses TRBV11-2 and TRBJ2-7, with 8 positions matching TRBD2. V lost 4 bases, J lost 4 bases, and 15 bases stayed unmatched. The germline V gene has CDR1 SGHAT and CDR2 FQNNGV. This CDR3 comprises 17 residues.

This chain uses TRBV10-1 with TRBJ1-1; 9 nucleotides agree with TRBD1. The CDR3 length is 13 residues. Trimming at V came to 8 bases and at J to 2 bases, leaving 3 bases not matched to a gene. Germline-derived CDR1 and CDR2 are WNHNN and SYGVQD (reference sequence). The CDR3 coding sequence is TGCGCCAGCGGACAGGGGCGAAACACTGAAGCTTTCTTT. This sequence encodes CASGQGRNTEAFF.

This rearrangement joins TRBV25-1 to TRBJ2-4; maybe TRBD2 (6 bases). The CDR3 spans 11 residues. Germline V gene sequence: CDR1 MGHDK, CDR2 SYGVNS. Trimming left V 8 bases short and J 8 bases short, with 10 bases between. The CDR3 here is CASRWGDIQYF. For the CDR3, the DNA is TGTGCCAGCCGGTGGGGGGACATTCAGTACTTC.